One and the same sample provided the 10 T cell receptor beta chains below, sequenced in a study of cytomegalovirus exposure and HLA in healthy donors. PCR was performed using 60 Vbeta and 13 Jbeta primers. Assay used: immunoSEQ multiplex PCR; TCRdb lists only in-frame clones, some missing. Of 100,000 to 150,000 clones detected, roughly 78% appear once; the ten largest clones hold about 9.2%. Sequencing was done on a sample of PBMCs. Receptors originate from a man aged 25-45 years in good health and CMV-seropositive.

The chain joins TRBV11-2 to TRBJ1-1; weak D call: TRBD1 (5 bases). Germline CDR1 SGHAT, CDR2 FQNNGV. CDR3 length equals 12 residues. The germline V and J ends were trimmed by 7 bases and 5 bases, with 11 bases remaining between them. CDR3 amino acids: CASTLGGTEAFF. The CDR3 DNA sequence: TGTGCCAGCACCCTGGGGGGAACTGAAGCTTTCTTT.

V usage is TRBV4-1 and J usage is TRBJ1-1; D ambiguous. V was clipped by 2 bases and J by 0 bases, with 7 bases between them. This CDR3 has 14 residues. Germline V gene lookup returns CDR1 MGHRA and CDR2 YSYEKL. CDR3 region: CASSQTTMNTEAFF. CDR3 coding DNA: TGCGCCAGCAGCCAAACTACCATGAACACTGAAGCTTTCTTT.

This clone was found once. The chain carries TRBV27 and TRBJ2-7, with TRBD1 matching 11 bases. The trim removed 3 bases at V and 5 bases at J, leaving 18 bases unmatched. Germline-derived CDR1 and CDR2 are MNHEY and SMNVEV (reference sequence). The CDR3 length is 19 residues. For the CDR3, the DNA is TGTGCCAGCAGTTTCTTCAGGACAGGGGGCGCGAGGCGACGGAACGAGCAGTACTTC. Protein product: CASSFFRTGGARRRNEQYF.

This rearrangement joins TRBV9 to TRBJ1-4, with D perhaps matching TRBD1 (5 bases). Germline V gives CDR1 SGDLS, CDR2 YYNGEE. Trimming stripped 6 bases from V and 7 bases from J, with 16 bases between. The CDR3 is 14 amino acids. In nucleotides, the CDR3 is TGTGCCAGCAACGGGGGGTCTCCAAGTGAAAAACTGTTTTTT. Its protein is CASNGGSPSEKLFF.

This clone appeared a few times. V gene TRBV10-3 combines with J gene TRBJ2-5; a weak D match, TRBD1 (5 bases). This CDR3 region has 11 residues. V was cut by 10 bases and J by 5 bases, with 11 bases left in between. In germline, CDR1 is ENHRY, CDR2 SYGVKD. This chain's CDR3 is CASSAGETQYF. The DNA for the CDR3 is TGTGCCAGCTCAGCAGGGGAGACCCAGTACTTC.

Here the CDR3 DNA reads TGTGCCAGCAGTGATGCGCGGGGGAGGTCTTTACAGCCCCAGCATTTT. It encodes CASSDARGRSLQPQHF. The chain carries TRBV6-1 and TRBJ1-5, with D maybe TRBD1 (5 bases). CDR1 MNHNS and CDR2 SASEGT come from the germline V gene. There are 16 residues in the CDR3. The ends were cut back, 3 bases at V and 7 bases at J, with 19 bases in the middle.

This chain uses TRBV4-1 with TRBJ2-1; 16 positions agree with TRBD2. V trimming: 6 bases; J trimming: 9 bases; junction bases outside the gene matches: 8. Per germline, CDR1 MGHRA and CDR2 YSYEKL. The CDR3 totals 16 residues. CDR3 amino acids: CASSSRGTSGGAEQFF. Written as DNA, the CDR3 is TGCGCCAGCAGTTCGAGGGGGACTAGCGGGGGGGCTGAGCAGTTCTTC.

This chain's CDR3 is CASSLGRDEAFF. CDR3 in DNA: TGTGCCAGCAGCTTGGGCAGGGATGAAGCTTTCTTT. This chain connects TRBV5-5 to TRBJ1-1; D is perhaps TRBD1 (5 bases). This CDR3 is 12 amino acids long. CDR1 is SGHKS and CDR2 is YYEKEE in the germline V gene (reference sequence). V was shortened by 0 bases and J by 7 bases, with 7 bases between the two germline ends.

The chain combines TRBV25-1 with TRBJ1-2, with no clear D. Deletions cut 2 bases from V and 2 bases from J, with 12 bases between. From germline, CDR1 is MGHDK and CDR2 SYGVNS. This CDR3 contains 15 residues. The CDR3 sequence is CASSEISNSNYGYTF. The CDR3 DNA sequence: TGTGCCAGCAGTGAAATTTCGAACAGCAACTATGGCTACACCTTC.

The V and J genes are TRBV29-1 and TRBJ2-2; D is unclear. This CDR3 has 11 residues. From germline, CDR1 is SQVTM and CDR2 ANQGSEA. V was trimmed by 4 bases and J by 9 bases, leaving 9 bases between them. CDR3: CSVAVGWELFF. DNA of the CDR3: TGCAGCGTTGCGGTTGGTTGGGAGCTGTTTTTT.